This record covers a single T cell receptor beta chain. Its antigen is not known. CDR1 MNHEY and CDR2 SMNVEV come from the germline V gene (reference sequence). The germline V and J ends were trimmed by 5 bases and 4 bases, with 11 bases remaining between them. The CDR3 sequence is 13 residues long. With a J-beta primer mix and a sample-barcoded 5' primer, a second PCR ran about 7 to 12 cycles. MiXCR was run by TCRdb on the 5' RACE reads, yielding one entry per CDR3 protein. The table shows 1,500,000 or so distinct CDR3 sequences, with approximately 42% occurring only once. The data stem from a study of blood T cells in healthy people across ages. Overall study findings and caveats: Per million T cells, TCR beta diversity dropped about linearly as age rose.

The sample consisted of blood. This receptor was obtained from a woman between 18 and 29 years old in good health. The V and J genes are TRBV27 and TRBJ1-1; D is undetermined. CDR3 loop: CASSARSGTEAFF. The CDR3, as DNA: TGTGCCAGCAGTGCCAGATCCGGCACTGAAGCTTTCTTT.